This T cell receptor (beta chain) was recovered during a study of radiotherapy plus CTLA-4 blockade in lung cancer. In the study overall: Among all patients, roughly 19% showed objective responses, while more than 25% had disease control.

With respect to this clone: As yet, its antigen is unknown.

Germline values: CDR1 MGHRA, CDR2 YSYEKL. This CDR3 comprises 16 residues. Points from the study as a whole: Per reports, early blood T cell clone dynamics, plus interferon-beta, forecast response most strongly. The study found tumor-derived TCR clones expanded in blood after radiotherapy plus ipilimumab.

In chemo-refractory metastatic non-small-cell lung cancer, patients got ipilimumab CTLA-4 blockade together with focal radiation. The data were produced by immunoSEQ multiplex PCR, yet TCRdb's version contains in-frame clones alone and is incomplete. This sample has about 51,000 clones, with 60% to 80% found just once. This chain links TRBV4-1 with TRBJ2-5, with D hard to call. The DNA end favors TRBJ2-7, so the J call may be wrong. Sequences were derived from peripheral blood, sampled from a patient treated with radiotherapy plus ipilimumab. This receptor was identified in a human donor with non-small cell lung cancer whose response to radiotherapy plus ipilimumab could not be evaluated. This CDR3 reads CASSQGEGLSSYEQYF. CDR3 DNA sequence: TGCGCCAGCAGCCAGGGTGAAGGTCTTAGCTCCTACGAGCAGTACTTC.